Shown below are 11 T cell receptor beta chains from a single sample sequenced in a study of OX40 agonist ivuxolimab in advanced cancers. The table came from immunoSEQ multiplex PCR; TCRdb's copy has only in-frame clones and leaves some out. Of roughly 81,000 clones listed, approximately 95% were seen once; the top ten hold 8% to 13%. Sequencing used CD4+ or CD8+ T cells sorted from blood, obtained in a trial of the OX40 agonist ivuxolimab. These receptors were obtained from an adult with an advanced solid tumor such as melanoma, head and neck, liver or kidney cancer.

This chain links TRBV18 with TRBJ2-3, with TRBD2 identical over 9 bases. Germline trimming cut 6 bases from V and 4 bases from J; bases unmatched to any gene: 11. Germline values: CDR1 KGHSH, CDR2 LQKENI. This CDR3 is built from 16 residues. CDR3 sequence: CASSVRRSGRPDTQYF. As DNA, the CDR3 is TGTGCCAGCTCTGTAAGGAGGAGCGGGAGGCCAGATACGCAGTATTTT.

The chain employs TRBV15 and TRBJ1-2; 9 bases align to TRBD1. V lost 1 base to trimming and J lost 4 bases; unmatched junction nucleotides: 4. Germline assignment: CDR1 LNHNV and CDR2 YYDKDF (reference sequence). CDR3 length equals 15 residues. In DNA, the CDR3 is TGTGCCACCAGCAGAGGTAGGGACAGGGCCTATGGCTACACCTTC. It codes for CATSRGRDRAYGYTF.

This chain connects TRBV30 to TRBJ2-3, with no clear D. Germline V CDR1 and CDR2: GTSNPN, SVGIG (reference sequence). Deletions cut 4 bases from V and 6 bases from J, with 8 bases between. CDR3 length equals 11 residues. The chain's CDR3 is CAWIEGDTQYF. In DNA, the CDR3 is TGTGCCTGGATTGAAGGGGATACGCAGTATTTT.

The chain uses TRBV9 and TRBJ2-1; TRBD2 aligns across 7 bases. V was clipped by 0 bases and J by 2 bases; unmatched bases: 8. This CDR3 has 17 residues. Germline CDR1 and CDR2: SGDLS and YYNGEE. Here the CDR3 DNA reads TGTGCCAGCAGCGTAGGGGGGAGGGCCCCCCCCTACAATGAGCAGTTCTTC. This encodes CASSVGGRAPPYNEQFF.

This clone was observed a single time. The chain carries TRBV11-3 and TRBJ2-1; D tentatively fits TRBD1 or TRBD2 (5 bases each). Germline V gene data show CDR1 as SGHNT and CDR2 as YENEEA. The length of the CDR3 is 14 residues. The V end lost 1 base, the J end lost 7 bases, and 11 bases lay between the germline ends. Here the CDR3 reads CASSLARGRNEQFF. In DNA, the CDR3 is TGTGCCAGCAGCTTAGCGAGGGGCCGGAATGAGCAGTTCTTC. The full variable domain, completed using reference TRBV11-3 and TRBJ2-1, is EAGVVQSPRYKIIEKKQPVAFWCNPISGHNTLYWYLQNLGQGPELLIRYENEEAVDDSQLPKDRFSAERLKGVDSTLKIQPAELGDSAVYLCASSLARGRNEQFFGPGTRLTVL.

This rearrangement joins TRBV4-2 to TRBJ1-2; no clear D. The length of the CDR3 is 16 residues. CDR1 and CDR2 from the germline V gene are LGHNA and YNFKEQ. The V and J ends lost 1 base and 7 bases respectively, with 19 bases between them. CDR3 region: CASSQAALGTGFGYTF. Written as DNA, the CDR3 is TGTGCCAGCAGCCAAGCTGCTTTAGGAACGGGGTTTGGCTACACCTTC.

J is TRBJ2-1 and V is TRBV12-5, with D perhaps being TRBD1 or TRBD2 (5 bases each). V gave up 0 bases and J gave up 5 bases, with 14 bases separating them. This CDR3 spans 16 amino acids. From germline, CDR1 is LGHNT and CDR2 FRNRAP. The CDR3 is CASGLVPGAGNNEQFF. In DNA, the CDR3 is TGTGCTAGTGGTTTGGTACCCGGGGCTGGGAACAATGAGCAGTTCTTC. Full variable domain (outside the CDR3, taken from reference TRBV12-5 and TRBJ2-1): DARVTQTPRHKVTEMGQEVTMRCQPILGHNTVFWYRQTMMQGLELLAYFRNRAPLDDSGMPKDRFSAEMPDATLATLKIQPSEPRDSAVYFCASGLVPGAGNNEQFFGPGTRLTVL.

The V call is TRBV19, the J call TRBJ2-7; 8 bases map to TRBD2. This CDR3 has 14 residues. Per the germline V gene, CDR1 is LNHDA and CDR2 is SQIVND (reference sequence). V shed 6 bases and J 4 bases; nucleotides not matched to a gene: 8. CDR3 DNA: TGTGCCAGTAGGGATAGCGGGACTCCTTACGAGCAGTACTTC. Its protein is CASRDSGTPYEQYF. Drawing the rest from reference TRBV19 and TRBJ2-7, the complete variable domain is DGGITQSPKYLFRKEGQNVTLSCEQNLNHDAMYWYRQDPGQGLRLIYYSQIVNDFQKGDIAEGYSVSREKKESFPLTVTSAQKNPTAFYLCASRDSGTPYEQYFGPGTRLTVT.

This clone came up once. The chain links TRBV4-3 to TRBJ1-1; D is possibly TRBD1 (5 bases). Germline CDR1 and CDR2: LGHNA and YSLEER. The CDR3 spans 20 residues. The V end lost 0 bases, the J end lost 0 bases, and 23 bases lay between the germline ends. The CDR3 region is CASSQEGIQGRGDMNTEAFF. The CDR3 DNA reads as TGCGCCAGCAGCCAAGAGGGGATCCAGGGCAGAGGGGATATGAACACTGAAGCTTTCTTT.

The V gene is TRBV9, the J gene TRBJ2-7; 12 bases are a match to TRBD2. Germline CDR1 SGDLS, CDR2 YYNGEE. The CDR3 spans 14 residues. Losses at the gene ends were 4 bases for V and 2 bases for J; bases not matched to a gene: 1. CDR3 residues: CASSTSGRPYEQYF. The CDR3 region has the DNA TGTGCCAGCAGCACTAGCGGGAGGCCCTACGAGCAGTACTTC.

The V call is TRBV5-8, the J call TRBJ2-1; possibly TRBD1 for D (6 bases). The CDR3 loop spans 17 amino acids. Deletions cut 2 bases from V and 8 bases from J, with 23 bases between. CDR1 is SGHTS, CDR2 YDEGEE, per germline. The CDR3 region has the DNA TGTGCCAGCAGCTTTTTAACAGGGAAGTGGTTTTCGGATGAGCAGTTCTTC. Encoded protein: CASSFLTGKWFSDEQFF.